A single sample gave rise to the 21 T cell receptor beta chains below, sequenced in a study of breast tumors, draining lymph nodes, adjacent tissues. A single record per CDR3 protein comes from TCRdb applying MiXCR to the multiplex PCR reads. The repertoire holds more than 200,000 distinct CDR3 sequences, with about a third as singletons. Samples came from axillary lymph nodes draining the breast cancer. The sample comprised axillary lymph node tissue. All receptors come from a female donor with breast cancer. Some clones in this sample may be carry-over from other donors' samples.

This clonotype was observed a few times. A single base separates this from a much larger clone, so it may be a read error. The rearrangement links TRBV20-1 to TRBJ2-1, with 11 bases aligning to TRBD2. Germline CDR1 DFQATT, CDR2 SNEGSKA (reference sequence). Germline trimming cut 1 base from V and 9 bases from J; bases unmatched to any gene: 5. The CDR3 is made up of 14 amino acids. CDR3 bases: TGCAGTGCTAGAGCGACTAGCGGGATCACTGAGCAGTTCTTC. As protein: CSARATSGITEQFF.

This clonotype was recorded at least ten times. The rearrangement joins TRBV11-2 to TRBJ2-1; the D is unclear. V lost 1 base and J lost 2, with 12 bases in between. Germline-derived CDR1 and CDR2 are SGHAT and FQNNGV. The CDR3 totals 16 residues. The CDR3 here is CASSLAFDSAYNEQFF. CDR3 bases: TGTGCCAGCAGCTTAGCCTTCGACTCAGCCTACAATGAGCAGTTCTTC.

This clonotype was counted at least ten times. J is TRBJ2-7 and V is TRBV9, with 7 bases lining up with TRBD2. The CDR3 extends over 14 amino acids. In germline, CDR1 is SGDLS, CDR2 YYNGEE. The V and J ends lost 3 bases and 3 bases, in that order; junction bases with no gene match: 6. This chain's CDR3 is CASSATSAVYEQYF. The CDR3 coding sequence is TGTGCCAGCAGCGCCACTAGCGCCGTCTACGAGCAGTACTTC.

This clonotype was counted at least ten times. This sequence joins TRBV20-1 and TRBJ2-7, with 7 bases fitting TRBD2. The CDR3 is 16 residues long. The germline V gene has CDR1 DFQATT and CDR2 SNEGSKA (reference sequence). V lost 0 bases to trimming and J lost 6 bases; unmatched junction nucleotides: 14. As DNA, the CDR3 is TGCAGTGCTAGAGATCTTTCGGCGGGAGCCCCAGGCGAGCAGTACTTC. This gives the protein CSARDLSAGAPGEQYF.

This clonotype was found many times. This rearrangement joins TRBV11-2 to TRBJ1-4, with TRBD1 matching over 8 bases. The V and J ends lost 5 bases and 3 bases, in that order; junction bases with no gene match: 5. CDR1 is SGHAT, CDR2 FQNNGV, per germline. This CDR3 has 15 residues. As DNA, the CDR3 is TGTGCCAGCAGCGTTATGACAGGGGCTAATGAAAAACTGTTTTTT. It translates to CASSVMTGANEKLFF.

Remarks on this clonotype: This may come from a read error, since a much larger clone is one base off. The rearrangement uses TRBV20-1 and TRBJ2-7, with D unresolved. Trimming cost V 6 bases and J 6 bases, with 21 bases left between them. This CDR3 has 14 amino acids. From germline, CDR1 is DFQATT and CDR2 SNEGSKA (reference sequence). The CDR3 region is CSAPDTRPPSEQYF. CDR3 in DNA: TGCAGTGCCCCTGACACCAGGCCGCCCTCCGAGCAGTACTTC.

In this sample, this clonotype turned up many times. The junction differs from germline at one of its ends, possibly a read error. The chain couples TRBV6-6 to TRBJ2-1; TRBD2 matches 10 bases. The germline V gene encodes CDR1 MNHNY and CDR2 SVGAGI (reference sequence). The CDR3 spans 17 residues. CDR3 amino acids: CASSHSPTSGIYNEQFF. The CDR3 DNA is TGTGCCAGCAGTCACTCCCCTACTAGCGGGATCTACAATGAGCAGTTCTTC.

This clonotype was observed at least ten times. CDR3 region: CAVKPGTGSPYEQYF. The CDR3 nucleotides read TGTGCCGTAAAACCTGGGACAGGGAGCCCCTACGAGCAGTACTTC. The rearrangement uses TRBV10-3 and TRBJ2-7, with TRBD1 identical over 9 bases. With V trimmed by 11 bases and J by 2 bases, 13 bases remained unmatched. The CDR3 has 15 amino acids. The germline gives CDR1 ENHRY, CDR2 SYGVKD.

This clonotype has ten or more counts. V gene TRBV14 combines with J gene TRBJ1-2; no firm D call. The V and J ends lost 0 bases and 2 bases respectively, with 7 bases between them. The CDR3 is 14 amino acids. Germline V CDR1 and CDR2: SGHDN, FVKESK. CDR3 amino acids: CASSQEARNYGYTF. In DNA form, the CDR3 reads TGTGCCAGCAGCCAAGAGGCCAGGAACTATGGCTACACCTTC.

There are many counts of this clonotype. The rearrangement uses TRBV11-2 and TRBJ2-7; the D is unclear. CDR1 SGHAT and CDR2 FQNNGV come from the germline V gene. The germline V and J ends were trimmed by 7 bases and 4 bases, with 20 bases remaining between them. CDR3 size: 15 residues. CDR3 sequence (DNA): TGTGCCAGCACCCTATTTTCCCGACTTAGTTACGAGCAGTACTTC. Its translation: CASTLFSRLSYEQYF.

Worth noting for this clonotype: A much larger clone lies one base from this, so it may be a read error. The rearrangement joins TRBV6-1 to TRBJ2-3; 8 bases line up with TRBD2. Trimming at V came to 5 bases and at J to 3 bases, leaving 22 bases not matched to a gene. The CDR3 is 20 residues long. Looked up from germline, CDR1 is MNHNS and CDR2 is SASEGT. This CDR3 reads CASSHGGEGWREVGTDTQYF. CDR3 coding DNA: TGTGCCAGCAGTCATGGGGGTGAAGGGTGGCGGGAGGTAGGGACAGATACGCAGTATTTT.

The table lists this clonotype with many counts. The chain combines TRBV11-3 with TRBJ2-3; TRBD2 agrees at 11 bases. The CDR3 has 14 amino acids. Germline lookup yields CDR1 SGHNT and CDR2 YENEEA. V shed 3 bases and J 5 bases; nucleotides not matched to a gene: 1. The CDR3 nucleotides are TGTGCCAGCAGCTTTAGCGGGAGGGAAGATACGCAGTATTTT. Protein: CASSFSGREDTQYF.

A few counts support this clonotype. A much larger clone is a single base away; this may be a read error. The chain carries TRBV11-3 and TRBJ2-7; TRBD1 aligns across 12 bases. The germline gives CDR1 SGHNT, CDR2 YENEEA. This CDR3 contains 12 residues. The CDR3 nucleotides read TGTGCCAGCGGGACAGGGGGCTACGCGCAGTACTTC. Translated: CASGTGGYAQYF.

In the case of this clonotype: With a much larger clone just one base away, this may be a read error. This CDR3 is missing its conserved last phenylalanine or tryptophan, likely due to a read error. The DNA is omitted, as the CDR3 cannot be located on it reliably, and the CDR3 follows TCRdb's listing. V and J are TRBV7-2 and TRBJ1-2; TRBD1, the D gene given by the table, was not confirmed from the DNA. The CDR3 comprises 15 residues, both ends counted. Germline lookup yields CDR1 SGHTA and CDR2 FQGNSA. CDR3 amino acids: CASSLGGARAYGYPS.

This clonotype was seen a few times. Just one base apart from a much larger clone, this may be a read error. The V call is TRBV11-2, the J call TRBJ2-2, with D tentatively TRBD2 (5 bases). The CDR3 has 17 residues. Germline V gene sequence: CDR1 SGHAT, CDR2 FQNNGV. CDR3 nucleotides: TGTGCCAGCAGCTTAGTCCGGTCCACGACGAACACCGGGGAGCTGCTTTTT. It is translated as CASSLVRSTTNTGELLF.

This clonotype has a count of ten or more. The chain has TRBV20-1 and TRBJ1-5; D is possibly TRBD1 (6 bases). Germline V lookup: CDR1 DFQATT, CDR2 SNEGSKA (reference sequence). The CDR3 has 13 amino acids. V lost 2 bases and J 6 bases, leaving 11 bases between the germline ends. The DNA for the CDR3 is TGCAGTGCTAGACAGGGGTTTCGTCAGCCCCAGCATTTT. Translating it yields CSARQGFRQPQHF.

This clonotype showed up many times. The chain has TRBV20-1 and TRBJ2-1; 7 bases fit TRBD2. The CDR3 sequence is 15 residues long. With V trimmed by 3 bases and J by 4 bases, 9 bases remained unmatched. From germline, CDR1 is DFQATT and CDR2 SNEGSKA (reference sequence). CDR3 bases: TGCAGTGCTAGGGGCTCGAGGGAGGGATACAATGAGCAGTTCTTC. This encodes CSARGSREGYNEQFF.

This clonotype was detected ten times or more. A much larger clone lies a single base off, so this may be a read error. As DNA, the CDR3 is TGCAGTGCTAGAGTTCCCAGGGGGTACCCGACCCAGTACTTC. Translated, it gives CSARVPRGYPTQYF. The chain links TRBV20-1 to TRBJ2-5; TRBD1 aligns across 7 bases. Germline-derived CDR1 and CDR2 are DFQATT and SNEGSKA (reference sequence). The CDR3 is made up of 14 amino acids. V trimming: 1 base; J trimming: 7 bases; junction bases outside the gene matches: 9.

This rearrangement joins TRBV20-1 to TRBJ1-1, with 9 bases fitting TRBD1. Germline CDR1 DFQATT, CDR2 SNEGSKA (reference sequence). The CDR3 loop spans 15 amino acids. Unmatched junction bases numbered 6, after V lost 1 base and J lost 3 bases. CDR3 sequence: CSARAQGAWDTEAFF. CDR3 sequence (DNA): TGCAGTGCTAGAGCACAGGGGGCCTGGGACACTGAAGCTTTCTTT.

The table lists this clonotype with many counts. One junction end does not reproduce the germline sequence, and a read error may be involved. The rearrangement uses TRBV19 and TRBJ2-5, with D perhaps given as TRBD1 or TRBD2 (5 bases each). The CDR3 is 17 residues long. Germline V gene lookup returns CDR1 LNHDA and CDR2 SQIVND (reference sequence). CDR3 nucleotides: TGTGCCAGTAGTATCACTGCCGGCGAGGGGTACCAAGAGACCCAGTCCTTC. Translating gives CASSITAGEGYQETQSF.

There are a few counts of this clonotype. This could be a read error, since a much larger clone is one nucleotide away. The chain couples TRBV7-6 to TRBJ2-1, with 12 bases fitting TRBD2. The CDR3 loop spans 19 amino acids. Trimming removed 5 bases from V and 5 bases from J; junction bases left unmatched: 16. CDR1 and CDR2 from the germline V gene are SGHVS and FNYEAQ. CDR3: CASSPGRGRTSGKHNEQFF. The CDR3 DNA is TGTGCCAGCAGCCCCGGGCGGGGCAGGACTAGCGGGAAGCACAATGAGCAGTTCTTC.